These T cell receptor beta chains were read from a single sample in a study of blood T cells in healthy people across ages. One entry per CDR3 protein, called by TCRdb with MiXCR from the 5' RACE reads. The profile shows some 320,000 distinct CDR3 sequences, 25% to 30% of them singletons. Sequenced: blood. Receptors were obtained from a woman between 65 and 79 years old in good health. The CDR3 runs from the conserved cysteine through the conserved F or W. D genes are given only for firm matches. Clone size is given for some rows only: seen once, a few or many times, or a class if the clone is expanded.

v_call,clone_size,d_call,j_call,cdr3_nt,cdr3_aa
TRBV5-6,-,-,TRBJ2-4,TGTGCCAGCAGCTTGGGAAGAGGGAGCATTCAGTACTTC,CASSLGRGSIQYF
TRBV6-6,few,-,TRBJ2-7,TGTGCCAGCAGTTACTCCGAAGGCGAGCAGTACTTC,CASSYSEGEQYF
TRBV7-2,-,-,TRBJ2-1,TGTGCCAGCAGCTTAGCCAGGGGAGTTGCCAATGAGCAGTTCTTC,CASSLARGVANEQFF
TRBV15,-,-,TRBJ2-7,TGTGCCACCAGCATGGCCAAGACCTACGAGCAGTACTTC,CATSMAKTYEQYF
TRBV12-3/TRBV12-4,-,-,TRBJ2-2,TGTGCCAGCAGCGGTTCGGGACTCTACACCGGGGAGCTGTTTTTT,CASSGSGLYTGELFF
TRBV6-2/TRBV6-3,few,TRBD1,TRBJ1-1,TGTGCCAGCAGTTCGAAATGGACAGGGGACACTGAAGCTTTCTTT,CASSSKWTGDTEAFF
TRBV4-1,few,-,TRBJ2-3,TGCGCCAGCAGCCAAGGCTACAGGAGCCTCACAGATACGCAGTATTTT,CASSQGYRSLTDTQYF
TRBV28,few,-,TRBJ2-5,TGTGCCAGCAGAGGACCAAGGGGGACCCAGTACTTC,CASRGPRGTQYF
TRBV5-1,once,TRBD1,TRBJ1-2,TGCGCCAGCAGGATCGAGGACAGGGATCCCTATGGCTACACCTTC,CASRIEDRDPYGYTF
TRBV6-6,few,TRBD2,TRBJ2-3,TGTGCCAGCAGTTACTGGAGGACTAGCGGGAGCACAGATACGCAGTATTTT,CASSYWRTSGSTDTQYF
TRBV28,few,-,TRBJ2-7,TGTGCCAGCAGAGGGGGGGCCTACGAGCAGTACTTC,CASRGGAYEQYF